These T cell receptor beta chains were read from a single sample in a study of blood T cell repertoires in COVID-19. The method was immunoSEQ multiplex PCR; TCRdb's version includes in-frame clones alone and lacks a portion of them. The sample consists of about 220,000 clones, 85% of them appearing once. Sequencing used peripheral blood. The source of these receptors is a woman between 65 and 79 years old with COVID-19, enrolled during active disease. CDR3s include the opening cysteine and the closing phenylalanine or tryptophan. D genes are given only for firm matches. Only some rows state a clone size, as once, few, many or a class for expanded clones.

>TRBV9|TRBJ1-6|TRBD1|NA
CASSVSGGGADNSPLHF
TGTGCCAGCAGCGTCTCGGGAGGGGGCGCGGATAATTCACCCCTCCACTTT
>TRBV29-1|TRBJ2-5|NA|NA
CSVEKGETQYF
TGCAGCGTTGAGAAGGGGGAGACCCAGTACTTC
>TRBV30|TRBJ2-1|TRBD2|NA
CAWALAGAPNEQFF
TGTGCCTGGGCCCTAGCGGGAGCCCCCAATGAGCAGTTCTTC
>TRBV29-1|TRBJ2-1|NA|NA
CSVGHNEQFF
TGCAGCGTTGGGCACAATGAGCAGTTCTTC
>TRBV24-1|TRBJ2-2|TRBD2|NA
CATSDRRTRNTGELFF
TGTGCCACCAGTGATCGAAGGACTAGGAACACCGGGGAGCTGTTTTTT
>TRBV4-3|TRBJ2-2|NA|once
CASSQGSGRNTGELFF
TGCGCCAGCAGCCAAGGTAGCGGTAGGAACACCGGGGAGCTGTTTTTT
>TRBV18|TRBJ1-2|NA|NA
CASSQTGDYGYTF
TGTGCCAGCTCACAGACAGGAGACTATGGCTACACCTTC
>TRBV5-4|TRBJ2-3|TRBD2|NA
CASSAGLGLDTQYF
TGTGCCAGCAGCGCGGGACTAGGTTTGGATACGCAGTATTTT
>TRBV7-2|TRBJ1-1|NA|NA
CASSPQGPGQNTEAFF
TGTGCCAGCAGCCCACAAGGTCCGGGACAGAACACTGAAGCTTTCTTT
>TRBV30|TRBJ2-1|NA|NA
CAWSTGSGREQFF
TGTGCCTGGAGTACCGGGAGCGGCCGCGAGCAGTTCTTC
>TRBV7-6|TRBJ2-1|TRBD2|few
CASSPLAGGPAGEQFF
TGTGCCAGCAGTCCACTAGCGGGAGGGCCGGCTGGGGAGCAGTTCTTC
>TRBV5-4|TRBJ1-1|NA|NA
CASSFVAQAEAFF
TGTGCCAGCAGCTTTGTCGCCCAGGCTGAAGCTTTCTTT
>TRBV19|TRBJ1-4|NA|NA
CASSERTPTNEKLFF
TGTGCCAGTAGCGAAAGGACACCAACTAATGAAAAACTGTTTTTT
>TRBV9|TRBJ2-1|TRBD2|NA
CASSVAWGRDEQFF
TGTGCCAGCAGCGTAGCTTGGGGGAGGGATGAGCAGTTCTTC
>TRBV5-8|TRBJ1-1|NA|NA
CASGSTLGVTEAFF
TGTGCCAGCGGCTCAACCCTCGGGGTCACTGAAGCTTTCTTT
>TRBV6-2/TRBV6-3|TRBJ2-5|NA|few
CASSYGRQETQYF
TGTGCCAGCAGTTACGGGAGGCAAGAGACCCAGTACTTC
>TRBV4-3|TRBJ1-5|TRBD1|NA
CASSQLQGGQPQHF
TGCGCCAGCAGCCAATTGCAGGGGGGACAGCCCCAGCATTTT
>TRBV18|TRBJ2-2|TRBD1|NA
CASSPYDRGGTGELFF
TGTGCCAGCTCACCCTATGACAGGGGTGGCACCGGGGAGCTGTTTTTT
>TRBV6-1|TRBJ2-7|TRBD2|NA
CASSENPMSGGEQYF
TGTGCCAGCAGTGAGAATCCTATGTCCGGGGGGGAGCAGTACTTC
>TRBV20-1|TRBJ1-5|NA|NA
CSASSPNQPQHF
TGCAGTGCTAGTAGCCCTAATCAGCCCCAGCATTTT
>TRBV28|TRBJ1-5|NA|once
CASYGSRPTQAPQHF
TGTGCCAGCTACGGATCTCGGCCAACCCAGGCGCCCCAGCATTTT
>TRBV6-4|TRBJ1-2|NA|once
CASSPDKGYGYTF
TGTGCCAGCAGTCCGGACAAGGGCTATGGCTACACCTTC
>TRBV24-1|TRBJ2-5|NA|NA
CATSESRGWETQYF
TGTGCCACCAGTGAAAGCAGGGGCTGGGAGACCCAGTACTTC
>TRBV25-1|TRBJ1-2|NA|NA
CASSSQLGGYTF
TGTGCCAGCAGTTCACAGTTGGGCGGCTACACCTTC
>TRBV11-2|TRBJ1-4|NA|NA
CASSSLGGAEKLFF
TGTGCCAGCAGCTCCCTCGGGGGTGCAGAAAAACTGTTTTTT
>TRBV4-2|TRBJ2-3|NA|NA
CASSQFPGSTDTQYF
TGTGCCAGCAGCCAATTTCCGGGGAGCACAGATACGCAGTATTTT
>TRBV6-5|TRBJ2-7|TRBD1|NA
CASRGQGGAYEQYF
TGTGCCAGCCGGGGACAGGGGGGAGCCTACGAGCAGTACTTC
>TRBV7-8|TRBJ2-1|TRBD1|NA
CASRWQGQGNNEQFF
TGTGCCAGCCGATGGCAGGGACAGGGAAACAATGAGCAGTTCTTC
>TRBV5-3|TRBJ1-6|TRBD1|NA
CARSPETGGPPDSPLHF
TGTGCCAGAAGCCCCGAGACAGGGGGCCCGCCGGATTCACCCCTCCACTTT
>TRBV9|TRBJ1-1|NA|NA
CASSVDPGAQVTEAFF
TGTGCCAGCAGCGTAGACCCCGGCGCCCAGGTCACTGAAGCTTTCTTT
>TRBV27|TRBJ1-2|NA|NA
CASSFRGGLEVHGYTF
TGTGCCAGCAGTTTCAGGGGTGGGTTGGAAGTGCATGGCTACACCTTC